The present TCR beta chain was sequenced within a study of T-cell reconstitution after alpha-beta-depleted transplantation in children. Germline loops: CDR1 SQVTM, CDR2 ANQGSEA. Trimming cost V 6 bases and J 3 bases, with 12 bases left between them. The CDR3 extends over 12 amino acids. Preparation of the TCRbeta library was carried out with unique molecular identifiers. MiXCR was run by TCRdb on the PCR reads, yielding one entry per CDR3 protein. Of about 610,000 distinct CDR3 sequences in the sample, about 10% were seen once. This clonotype was counted only a few times. The chain uses TRBV29-1 and TRBJ2-7; maybe TRBD2 (6 bases). The TCR was taken from a human donor who donated a stem cell graft to a child with acute myeloid leukemia. Source: PBMCs from the stem cell graft donor, taken from the stem cell graft. CDR3 sequence: CSVLTSGYEQYF. CDR3 coding DNA: TGCAGCGTACTGACTAGTGGCTACGAGCAGTACTTC.